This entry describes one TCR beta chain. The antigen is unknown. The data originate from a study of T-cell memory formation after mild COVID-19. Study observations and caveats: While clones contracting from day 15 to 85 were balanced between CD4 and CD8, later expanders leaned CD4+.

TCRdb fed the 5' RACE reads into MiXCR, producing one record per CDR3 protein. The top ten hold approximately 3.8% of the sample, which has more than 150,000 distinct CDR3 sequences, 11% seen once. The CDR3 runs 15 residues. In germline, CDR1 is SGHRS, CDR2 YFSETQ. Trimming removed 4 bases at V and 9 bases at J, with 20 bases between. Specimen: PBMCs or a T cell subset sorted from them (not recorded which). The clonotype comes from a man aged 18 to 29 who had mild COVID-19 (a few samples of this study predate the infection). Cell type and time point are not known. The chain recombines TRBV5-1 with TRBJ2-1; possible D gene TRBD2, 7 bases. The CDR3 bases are TGCGCCAGCAGCCTAGTCGGGGGGCCTTTTGGTGAGCAGTTCTTC. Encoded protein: CASSLVGGPFGEQFF.